This entry lists 5 T cell receptor beta chains sequenced from one sample in a study of early T cells in non-severe SARS-CoV-2 infection (dated by TCRdb to the early 2020s). The method was 5' RACE. The instrument given in TCRdb is NextSeq 500. The public reads were run again by TCRdb, first through fastp at Q25 and then through MiXCR, and only productive beta chains were kept. Every entry covers one CDR3 protein and lists the most common genes and DNA from its rows. This sample gives about 44,000 distinct CDR3 sequences in total; about 23% of them show up just once. The top ten clonotypes cover 4% to 5% of the sample. Here the sequenced sample was whole blood, taken at baseline. These receptors were collected from an adult who was a healthcare worker with PCR-confirmed SARS-CoV-2 infection or an uninfected control (not recorded which).

J is TRBJ1-1 and V is TRBV6-2 or TRBV6-3; D gene ambiguous. The CDR3 consists of 13 residues. CDR1 and CDR2 from the germline V gene are MNHEY and SVGEGT. Between the trimmed V and J ends, which lost 5 bases and 1 base, there was a span of 8 bases. The CDR3: CASSEWGNTEAFF. The CDR3 bases are TGTGCCAGCAGTGAATGGGGGAACACTGAAGCTTTCTTT.

The CDR3 region has the DNA TGCAGTGCTAGTGGTGGGTATAGCAATCAGCCCCAGCATTTT. Protein product: CSASGGYSNQPQHF. The chain uses TRBV20-1 and TRBJ1-5, with unresolved D. Trimming removed 3 bases from V and 0 bases from J, with 9 bases in between. Germline-derived CDR1 and CDR2 are DFQATT and SNEGSKA (reference sequence). This CDR3 spans 14 amino acids.

The rearrangement uses TRBV4-1 and TRBJ2-5, with 9 positions matching TRBD2. Germline assignment: CDR1 MGHRA and CDR2 YSYEKL. V shed 5 bases and J 4 bases; nucleotides not matched to a gene: 8. CDR3 length: 15 amino acids. CDR3 residues: CASSEGGGATETQYF. The DNA for the CDR3 is TGCGCCAGCAGCGAGGGCGGGGGGGCGACAGAGACCCAGTACTTC.

This clonotype appeared a few times. The chain links TRBV30 to TRBJ1-6; 8 nucleotides line up with TRBD1. Germline CDR1 is GTSNPN and CDR2 is SVGIG (reference sequence). The CDR3 covers 14 residues. The ends lost 2 bases at V and 5 bases at J; junction bases unmatched: 2. The CDR3 loop is CAWSHRGDNSPLHF. In DNA form, the CDR3 reads TGTGCCTGGAGTCACAGGGGGGATAATTCACCCCTCCACTTT.

The CDR3 is CSARNMGGLRYNEQFF. DNA of the CDR3: TGCAGTGCTAGAAATATGGGAGGGCTGCGGTACAATGAGCAGTTCTTC. The rearrangement links TRBV20-1 to TRBJ2-1; 7 bases line up with TRBD2. With 2 bases clipped from V and 4 bases from J, the junction kept 11 bases outside the gene matches. From germline, CDR1 is DFQATT and CDR2 SNEGSKA (reference sequence). The length of the CDR3 is 16 residues.